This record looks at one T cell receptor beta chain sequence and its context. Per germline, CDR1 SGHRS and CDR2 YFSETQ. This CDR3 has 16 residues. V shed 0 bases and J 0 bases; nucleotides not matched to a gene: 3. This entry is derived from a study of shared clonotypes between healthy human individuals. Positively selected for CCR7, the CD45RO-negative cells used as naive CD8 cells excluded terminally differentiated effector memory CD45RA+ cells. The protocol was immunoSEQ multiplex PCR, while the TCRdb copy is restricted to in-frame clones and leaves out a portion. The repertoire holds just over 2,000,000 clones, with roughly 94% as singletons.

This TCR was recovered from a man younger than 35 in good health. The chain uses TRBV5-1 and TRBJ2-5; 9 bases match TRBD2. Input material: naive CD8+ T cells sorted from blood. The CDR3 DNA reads TGCGCCAGCAGCTTGGGGGCTAGCGGGGACCAAGAGACCCAGTACTTC. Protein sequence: CASSLGASGDQETQYF.